The 20 T cell receptor beta chains listed next were all sequenced from one sample in a study of blood T cell repertoires in COVID-19. Some clones are missing from TCRdb's copy, which holds only in-frame ones; the method was immunoSEQ multiplex PCR. This table holds a few hundred thousand clones, approximately 84% found once. The sample comprised peripheral blood. Receptor source: a woman under 40 who had recovered from COVID-19.

This chain uses TRBV7-9 with TRBJ2-2, with TRBD2 matching over 7 bases. With V trimmed by 4 bases and J by 7 bases, 6 bases remained unmatched. Germline V lookup: CDR1 SEHNR, CDR2 FQNEAQ (reference sequence). CDR3 length: 14 residues. CDR3 sequence (DNA): TGTGCCAGCAGCTCGGGACTATTCCTCGGGGAGCTGTTTTTT. This translates into CASSSGLFLGELFF.

The V call is TRBV12-5, the J call TRBJ1-1, with TRBD1 identical over 7 bases. V dropped 6 bases and J dropped 0; count of bases not matched to a gene: 4. Germline lookup yields CDR1 LGHNT and CDR2 FRNRAP. The length of the CDR3 is 14 residues. CDR3 bases: TGTGCTAGTGGACAGGGGTTAATGAACACTGAAGCTTTCTTT. Protein sequence: CASGQGLMNTEAFF.

The chain joins TRBV18 to TRBJ2-2, with TRBD1 as a possible D gene (6 bases). The germline CDR1 and CDR2 sequences are KGHSH and LQKENI. The CDR3 extends over 16 amino acids. Trimming pared 2 bases from V and 1 base from J, leaving 11 bases between. CDR3 protein: CASSPEEQGNTGELFF. CDR3 nucleotide sequence: TGTGCCAGCTCACCAGAAGAACAGGGGAACACCGGGGAGCTGTTTTTT.

There are a few counts of this clone. The chain combines TRBV6-4 with TRBJ2-5; TRBD2 aligns across 7 bases. CDR1 and CDR2 from the germline V gene are MRHNA and SNTAGT. The CDR3 spans 13 residues. The V and J ends lost 5 bases and 5 bases, in that order; junction bases with no gene match: 5. The CDR3 DNA is TGTGCCAGCAGTCGACTAGCACGGGAGACCCAGTACTTC. Translating it yields CASSRLARETQYF.

In DNA form, the CDR3 reads TGTGCCAGCAGCCAGGAAGCTGGAAAGAACACTGAAGCTTTCTTT. Its translation is CASSQEAGKNTEAFF. The chain combines TRBV7-3 with TRBJ1-1; D is uncertain. The CDR3 extends over 15 amino acids. V was pared by 5 bases and J by 1 base, with 14 bases between. The germline gives CDR1 SGHTA, CDR2 FQGTGA.

The genes are TRBV25-1 and TRBJ2-7; 11 nucleotides line up with TRBD1. V dropped 4 bases and J dropped 9; count of bases not matched to a gene: 11. Germline V CDR1 and CDR2: MGHDK, SYGVNS. The CDR3 has 15 residues. CDR3 coding DNA: TGTGCCAGCAGTGCCGTAGACAGGACAGGGGGCCGGCAGTACTTC. It codes for CASSAVDRTGGRQYF.

This clone was counted a single time. This chain links TRBV7-9 with TRBJ1-5; D may be TRBD1 (6 bases). Germline-derived CDR1 and CDR2 are SEHNR and FQNEAQ (reference sequence). This CDR3 spans 16 amino acids. V dropped 1 base and J dropped 3 bases, with 13 bases sitting between them. For the CDR3, the DNA is TGTGCCAGCAGCTTAGGACGCGGGGGCGACAATCAGCCCCAGCATTTT. Translation gives CASSLGRGGDNQPQHF.

The chain carries TRBV29-1 and TRBJ2-3, with D tentatively TRBD2 (7 bases). This CDR3 has 16 amino acids. V was cut by 4 bases and J by 5 bases, with 22 bases left in between. CDR1 and CDR2 (germline): SQVTM, ANQGSEA. Here the CDR3 DNA reads TGCAGCGTTGGAGGACCTGGGGGGGCGGGTGGAGATACGCAGTATTTT. It is translated as CSVGGPGGAGGDTQYF.

V is TRBV28 and J is TRBJ1-6; 7 bases map to TRBD1. Per germline, CDR1 MDHEN and CDR2 SYDVKM. This CDR3 region has 15 residues. Losses at the gene ends were 8 bases for V and 9 bases for J; bases not matched to a gene: 13. The CDR3 loop reads CASLTTRGGPSPLHF. The CDR3 nucleotides are TGTGCCAGCCTGACCACAAGAGGGGGCCCTTCACCCCTCCACTTT. Full variable domain (outside the CDR3, taken from reference TRBV28 and TRBJ1-6): DVKVTQSSRYLVKRTGEKVFLECVQDMDHENMFWYRQDPGLGLRLIYFSYDVKMKEKGDIPEGYSVSREKKERFSLILESASTNQTSMYLCASLTTRGGPSPLHFGNGTRLTVT.

This clone turned up a few times. The chain couples TRBV24-1 to TRBJ2-1; 11 bases agree with TRBD2. The CDR3 contains 17 residues. Germline trimming cut 7 bases from V and 6 bases from J; bases unmatched to any gene: 13. Germline CDR1 reads KGHDR; CDR2 reads SFDVKD. The CDR3, as DNA: TGTGCCACCAGCCACCCCGGGGGGACTAGCGGTTTCAATGAGCAGTTCTTC. It is translated as CATSHPGGTSGFNEQFF.

The chain combines TRBV10-3 with TRBJ2-7, with D possibly TRBD2 on 7 matching bases. V was clipped by 2 bases and J by 2 bases, with 16 bases between them. Per germline, CDR1 ENHRY and CDR2 SYGVKD. The CDR3 is 16 amino acids. The CDR3 here is CAISEGGGSGPYEQYF. The CDR3, as DNA: TGTGCCATCAGTGAGGGGGGCGGGAGCGGGCCCTACGAGCAGTACTTC.

V gene TRBV7-6 combines with J gene TRBJ2-1; D possibly corresponds to TRBD2 (5 bases). This CDR3 is 15 amino acids long. The germline gives CDR1 SGHVS, CDR2 FNYEAQ. Trimming pared 5 bases from V and 0 bases from J, leaving 11 bases between. This chain's CDR3 is CASSIGLSSYNEQFF. CDR3 bases: TGTGCCAGCAGCATAGGACTGAGCTCCTACAATGAGCAGTTCTTC.

The rearrangement uses TRBV5-6 and TRBJ1-4; TRBD1 matches at 7 bases. Germline V lookup: CDR1 SGHDT, CDR2 YYEEEE. Germline trimming cut 4 bases from V and 4 bases from J; bases unmatched to any gene: 7. This CDR3 region has 15 residues. The CDR3 loop reads CASSPGQADNEKLFF. CDR3 bases: TGTGCCAGCAGCCCTGGACAGGCTGATAATGAAAAACTGTTTTTT. Complete variable domain (other parts from reference TRBV5-6 and TRBJ1-4): DAGVTQSPTHLIKTRGQQVTLRCSPKSGHDTVSWYQQALGQGPQFIFQYYEEEERQRGNFPDRFSGHQFPNYSSELNVNALLLGDSALYLCASSPGQADNEKLFFGSGTQLSVL.

This sequence joins TRBV6-5 and TRBJ2-1; tentative D call: TRBD1 (5 bases). The CDR3 length is 15 residues. V shed 6 bases and J shed 3 bases, with 15 bases lying between them. Germline assignment: CDR1 MNHEY and CDR2 SVGAGI. CDR3 bases: TGTGCCAGCAGGCCCACAGGTGCCTTCTACAATGAGCAGTTCTTC. Translated, it gives CASRPTGAFYNEQFF.

This clone occurred once. The chain combines TRBV19 with TRBJ1-5; TRBD1 is a possible D gene (6 bases). CDR3 length: 16 amino acids. Germline CDR1 and CDR2: LNHDA and SQIVND (reference sequence). V was pared by 2 bases and J by 1 base, with 12 bases between. The CDR3 is CASSIPGGGSNQPQHF. The CDR3 DNA follows: TGTGCCAGTAGTATACCGGGGGGCGGCAGCAATCAGCCCCAGCATTTT.

V gene TRBV7-2 combines with J gene TRBJ2-7, with TRBD2 as a possible D gene (5 bases). CDR3 size: 15 residues. V lost 0 bases to trimming and J lost 3 bases, with 12 bases between them. The germline gives CDR1 SGHTA, CDR2 FQGNSA. CDR3 sequence reads: CASSLALGRDYEQYF. The CDR3 coding sequence is TGTGCCAGCAGCTTAGCGCTCGGACGGGACTACGAGCAGTACTTC.

The rearrangement uses TRBV4-2 and TRBJ2-7; no clear D gene. The CDR3 consists of 16 residues. CDR1 and CDR2 from the germline V gene are LGHNA and YNFKEQ. Trimming left V 0 bases short and J 1 base short, with 13 bases between. The DNA of the CDR3 is TGTGCCAGCAGCCAAGAATTAGTCAAAATTTCCTACGAGCAGTACTTC. Amino acids: CASSQELVKISYEQYF.

The chain uses TRBV2 and TRBJ1-6, with unresolved D. V was cut by 8 bases and J by 5 bases, with 7 bases left in between. The CDR3 covers 12 residues. Germline loops: CDR1 SNHLY, CDR2 FYNNEI. The CDR3 nucleotides read TGTGCCAGCGTGAGGGATAATTCACCCCTCCACTTT. Its translation: CASVRDNSPLHF.

The chain recombines TRBV10-3 with TRBJ1-5; D perhaps matches TRBD1 (5 bases). Trimming took 0 bases from V and 7 from J, leaving 16 bases between them. This CDR3 has 16 amino acids. The germline gives CDR1 ENHRY, CDR2 SYGVKD. The CDR3 protein is CAISESRTFTQQPQHF. The CDR3 DNA reads TGTGCCATCAGTGAGTCGAGGACATTTACACAACAGCCCCAGCATTTT.

The chain links TRBV28 to TRBJ1-4; D call uncertain. In germline, CDR1 is MDHEN, CDR2 SYDVKM. The CDR3 covers 13 residues. Trimming removed 7 bases from V and 0 bases from J, with 6 bases in between. In DNA, the CDR3 is TGTGCCAGCACCGGTCCAACTAATGAAAAACTGTTTTTT. It translates to CASTGPTNEKLFF.